The clone carrying this TCR beta chain was counted at least ten times. Its antigen is unidentified. The data originate from a study of cytomegalovirus exposure and HLA in healthy donors. Germline V gives CDR1 MNHNS, CDR2 SASEGT. Trimming removed 6 bases at V and 7 bases at J, with 15 bases between. CDR3 length equals 14 residues. Primers included in the PCR were 60 Vbeta and 13 Jbeta primers. Produced via immunoSEQ multiplex PCR; TCRdb's table is partial and in-frame only. The sample includes approximately 160,000 clones, around 63% of them seen just once. Study-wide results and caveats: Further analysis was carried out later, and it showed several of the most significant clusters appearing linked to common viral pathogens. Analysis performed later showed TCR beta chains linked to HLA being more clonally expanded than equally common others.

Sequenced: PBMCs. The source of this sequence is a woman between 18 and 30 years old in good health and CMV-seropositive. The J gene is TRBJ1-4, the V gene TRBV6-1; TRBD1 might be the D (6 bases). This CDR3 is CASSIQGRAEKLFF. DNA of the CDR3: TGTGCCAGCAGCATACAGGGCAGAGCTGAAAAACTGTTTTTT.